Described below is a single T cell receptor (beta chain) sequence and its context. No antigen is known for it. No base qualities exist here, and no much larger clone lies one base off it. This specimen's time point label, interpreted: baseline before first vaccination. The vaccinee samples were drawn from two UK trials, COV001 and COV002, one of which was a single-blind randomized controlled phase 2/3 trial testing AZD1222 (ChAdOx1 nCoV-19) in healthy adults. For TCRbeta chain sequencing, PBMC samples were collected from trial participants at day 0 and at day 28 after the second dose. The CDR3 regions of human TCRbeta chains were analyzed by immunosequencing. The original methods were these. TCRs in the repertoires were matched against a reference library of SARS-CoV-2-specific TCRs that had been generated with the MIRA antigen-specificity platform. Breadth was defined as the fraction of unique TCRs that were SARS-CoV-2-associated, and depth was defined as the fraction of total T cells that were SARS-CoV-2-associated. Using the MIRA data, each spike-specific TCR was assigned both to the spike region to which the TCR was reactive and to a CD4 or CD8 class. Log10-transformed breadth and depth values were compared by one-way ANOVA with Sidak's multiple comparisons tests. The clones in this table, taken by TCRdb from immuneACCESS, are in-frame only. Not every clone is retained; where verified, under half of the shortfall comes from an unresolved V gene, and the cause of the rest is unknown. The DNA gave D and trimming, while V, J and clone size come from that table. The sample table records about 120,000 clones; about 87% of these occur just once. 8.4% of the sample is held by the ten biggest clonotypes.

Relative to germline, V is 0 bases shorter and J is 1 base shorter, with 4 bases between their ends. The germline V gene supplies CDR1 SGDLS and CDR2 YYNGEE. The CDR3 holds 13 amino acids from the cysteine to the phenylalanine. Only the CDR3 DNA is retained, 39 bases long and in frame from the first base. These data belong to a study of T cell responses to AZD1222 COVID-19 vaccine (dated by TCRdb to the early 2020s). Regarding the research as a whole: AZD1222 recipients with second doses at about 4 weeks or about 12 weeks were pooled, because spike-specific TCR depth and breadth did not differ between schedules. A total of 230 to 250 trial participants underwent TCR sequencing, of whom some 210 received two doses of AZD1222 and about 25 received two doses of the MenACWY control vaccine. Trial participants were enrolled by age into subgroups of 18-55, 56-69 and 70-plus years, and 148, 28 and 57 TCR-sequenced participants, respectively, were included in these subgroups. What the study reported, not specific to this receptor: Conclusions about previously exposed vaccinees were limited because only a handful of AZD1222 recipients were SARS-CoV-2 seropositive at baseline. Participants were mostly white British and included more females than males, and it was suggested by the authors that clonal diversity may have been underestimated. Because no samples from the day 14 peak response were available, repertoires could be characterized only after the peak T cell response. Epitopes outside the regions mutated in the B.1.351 and B.1.1.7 variants were reportedly recognized by nearly half of the unique spike-specific TCRs. The vaccine-associated CD4 TCRs covered the entire spike protein, and the dominant responses fell in regions 160-218 and 743-854. The 56-69-year group was small, and its depth increase did not reach significance, likely because of low power. A significant rise in spike-specific TCR breadth and depth was observed after two AZD1222 doses relative to day 0 and relative to MenACWY recipients.

Sequenced material: peripheral blood, taken on day 0 of AZD1222 vaccination. The chain is encoded by TRBV9 joined to TRBJ1-1; no D gene can be assigned with confidence. The source of this sequence is an adult in good health. The DNA is TGTGCCAGCAGCGTAGAGGGGAACACTGAAGCTTTCTTT. This sequence encodes CASSVEGNTEAFF.